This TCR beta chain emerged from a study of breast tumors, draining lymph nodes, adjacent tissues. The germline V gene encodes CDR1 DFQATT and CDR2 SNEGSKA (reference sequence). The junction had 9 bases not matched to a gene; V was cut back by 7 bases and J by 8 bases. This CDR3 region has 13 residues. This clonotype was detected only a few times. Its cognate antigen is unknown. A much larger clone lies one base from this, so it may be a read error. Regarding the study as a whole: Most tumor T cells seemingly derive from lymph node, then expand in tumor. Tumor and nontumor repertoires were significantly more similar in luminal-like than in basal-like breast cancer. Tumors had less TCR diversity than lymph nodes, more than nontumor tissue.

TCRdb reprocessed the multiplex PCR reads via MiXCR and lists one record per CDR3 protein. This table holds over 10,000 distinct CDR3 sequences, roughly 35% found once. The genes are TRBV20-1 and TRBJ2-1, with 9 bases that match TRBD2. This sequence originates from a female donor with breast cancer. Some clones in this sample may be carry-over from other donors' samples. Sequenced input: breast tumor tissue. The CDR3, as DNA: TGCAGTGGTGTGCGGGGGGGCGGGGATGAGCAGTTCTTC. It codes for CSGVRGGGDEQFF.